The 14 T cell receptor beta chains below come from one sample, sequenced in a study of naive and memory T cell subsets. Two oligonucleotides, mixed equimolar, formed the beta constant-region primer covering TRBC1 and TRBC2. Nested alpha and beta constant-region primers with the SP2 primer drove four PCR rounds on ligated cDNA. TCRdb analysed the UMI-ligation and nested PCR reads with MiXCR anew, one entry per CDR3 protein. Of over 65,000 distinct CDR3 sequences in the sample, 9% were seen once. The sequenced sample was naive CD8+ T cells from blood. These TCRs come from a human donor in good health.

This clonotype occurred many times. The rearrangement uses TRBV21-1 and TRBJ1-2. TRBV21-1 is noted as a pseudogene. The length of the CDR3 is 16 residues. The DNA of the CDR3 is TGTGCCAGCAGCAAAGGGGTGGCGACGGCGAACTATGGCTACACCTTC. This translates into CASSKGVATANYGYTF.

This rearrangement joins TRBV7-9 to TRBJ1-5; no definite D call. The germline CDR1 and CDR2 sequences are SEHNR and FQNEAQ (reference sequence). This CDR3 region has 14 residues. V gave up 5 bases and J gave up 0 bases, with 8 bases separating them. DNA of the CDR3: TGTGCCAGCAGCCCCGGACTTAGCAATCAGCCCCAGCATTTT. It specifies CASSPGLSNQPQHF.

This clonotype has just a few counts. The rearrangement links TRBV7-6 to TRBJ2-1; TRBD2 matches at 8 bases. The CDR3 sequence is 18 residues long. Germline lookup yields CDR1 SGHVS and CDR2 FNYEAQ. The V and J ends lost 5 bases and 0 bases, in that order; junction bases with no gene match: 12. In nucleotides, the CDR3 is TGTGCCAGCAGCGTCCCAAAGGAACTAGCGGCCTCCTACAATGAGCAGTTCTTC. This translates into CASSVPKELAASYNEQFF.

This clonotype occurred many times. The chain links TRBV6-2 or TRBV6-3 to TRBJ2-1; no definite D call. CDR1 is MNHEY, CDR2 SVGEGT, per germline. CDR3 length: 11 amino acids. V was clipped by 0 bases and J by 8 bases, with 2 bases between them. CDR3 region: CASSYSHEQFF. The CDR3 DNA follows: TGTGCCAGCAGTTACTCCCATGAGCAGTTCTTC.

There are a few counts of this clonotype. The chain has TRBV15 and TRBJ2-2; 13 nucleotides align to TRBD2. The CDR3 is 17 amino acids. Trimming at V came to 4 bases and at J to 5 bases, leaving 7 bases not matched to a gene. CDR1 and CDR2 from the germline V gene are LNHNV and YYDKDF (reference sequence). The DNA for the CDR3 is TGTGCCACCAGCACCCGATGGACTAGCGGGAGAACCGGGGAGCTGTTTTTT. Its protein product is CATSTRWTSGRTGELFF.

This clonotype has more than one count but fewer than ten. The CDR3 loop reads CASSTGLAGVRANEQYF. CDR3 DNA sequence: TGTGCCAGCAGCACAGGACTAGCGGGAGTGCGGGCTAACGAGCAGTACTTC. The chain is built from TRBV7-9 and TRBJ2-7, with 13 bases fitting TRBD2. Trimming took 5 bases from V and 5 from J; bases not matched to a gene: 12. CDR1 and CDR2 (germline): SEHNR, FQNEAQ (reference sequence). This CDR3 is 17 amino acids long.

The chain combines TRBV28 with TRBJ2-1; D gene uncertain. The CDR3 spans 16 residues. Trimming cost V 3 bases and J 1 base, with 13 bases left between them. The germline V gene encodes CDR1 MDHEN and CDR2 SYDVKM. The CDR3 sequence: CASSFDWAESYNEQFF. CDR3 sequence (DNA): TGTGCCAGCAGTTTTGATTGGGCAGAGTCCTACAATGAGCAGTTCTTC.

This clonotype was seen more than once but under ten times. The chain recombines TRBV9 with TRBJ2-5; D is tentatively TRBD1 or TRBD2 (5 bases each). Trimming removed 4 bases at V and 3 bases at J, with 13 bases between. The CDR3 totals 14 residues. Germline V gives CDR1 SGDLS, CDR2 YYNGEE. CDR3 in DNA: TGTGCCAGCAGCCCAGGGACCCCTAAAGAGACCCAGTACTTC. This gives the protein CASSPGTPKETQYF.

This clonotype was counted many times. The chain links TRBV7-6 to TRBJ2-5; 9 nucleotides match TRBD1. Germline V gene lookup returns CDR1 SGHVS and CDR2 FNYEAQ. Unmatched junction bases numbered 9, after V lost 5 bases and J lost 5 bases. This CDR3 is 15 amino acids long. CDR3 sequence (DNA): TGTGCCAGCAGCCGCATTACAGGGGGCAGGGAGACCCAGTACTTC. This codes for CASSRITGGRETQYF.

The CDR3 sequence: CASSNRQGQETQYF. For the CDR3, the DNA is TGTGCCAGCAGCAATCGACAGGGCCAAGAGACCCAGTACTTC. V gene TRBV28 combines with J gene TRBJ2-5; 7 nucleotides match TRBD1. The CDR3 has 14 residues. Trimming cost V 6 bases and J 1 base; bases outside gene matches: 5. Germline V gene sequence: CDR1 MDHEN, CDR2 SYDVKM.

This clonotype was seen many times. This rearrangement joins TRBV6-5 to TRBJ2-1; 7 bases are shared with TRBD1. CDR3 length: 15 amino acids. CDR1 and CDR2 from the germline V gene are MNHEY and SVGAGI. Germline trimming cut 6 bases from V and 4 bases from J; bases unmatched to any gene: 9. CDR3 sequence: CASRPKGAGYNEQFF. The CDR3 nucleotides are TGTGCCAGCAGACCGAAGGGGGCAGGTTACAATGAGCAGTTCTTC.

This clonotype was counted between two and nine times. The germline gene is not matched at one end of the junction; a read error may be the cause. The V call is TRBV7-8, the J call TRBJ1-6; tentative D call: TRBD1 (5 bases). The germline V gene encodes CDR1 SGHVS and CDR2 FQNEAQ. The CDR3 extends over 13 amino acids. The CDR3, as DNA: TGTGCCAGCAGCCTAGCCAGGGCTTCACCCCTCCACTTT. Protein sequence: CASSLARASPLHF.

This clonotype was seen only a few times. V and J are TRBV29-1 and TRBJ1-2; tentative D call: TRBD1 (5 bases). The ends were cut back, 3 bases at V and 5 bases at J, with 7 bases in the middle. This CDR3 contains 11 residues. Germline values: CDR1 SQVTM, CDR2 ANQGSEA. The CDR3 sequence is CSVEGPYGYTF. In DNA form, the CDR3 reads TGCAGCGTTGAGGGACCTTATGGCTACACCTTC.

As DNA, the CDR3 is TGTGCCAGCAGCCTGTCCGTGACAGGGGTCACCGGGGAGCTGTTTTTT. Its translation: CASSLSVTGVTGELFF. The V and J genes are TRBV11-2 and TRBJ2-2; 8 nucleotides match TRBD1. The CDR3 loop spans 16 amino acids. J was trimmed by 4 bases and V by 5 bases; bases with no gene match: 9. The V gene's germline CDR1 is SGHAT and CDR2 FQNNGV.